The rows below give T cell receptor beta chains drawn from one sample of a study of blood T cell repertoires in COVID-19. Here immunoSEQ multiplex PCR was the method, and the copy in TCRdb shows in-frame clones only, minus some. The sample lists a few hundred thousand clones, approximately 91% seen once, with approximately 9.8% in the top ten. Sequencing used PBMCs or T cells enriched from blood (not recorded which). The source is a woman aged 40-49 years who had recovered from COVID-19. The CDR3 runs from the conserved cysteine through the conserved F or W. A D gene is named only where the DNA matches it firmly. Where a row states a size, it is once, few, many or the class of an expanded clone; other rows omit it.

v_gene: TRBV5-8
j_gene: TRBJ2-7
d_gene: TRBD1
abundance: NA
CDR3aa: CASSRGQAYEQYF
CDR3nt: TGTGCCAGCAGCCGGGGACAGGCCTACGAGCAGTACTTC

v_gene: TRBV7-8
j_gene: TRBJ2-3
d_gene: TRBD2
abundance: NA
CDR3aa: CASSLRAGGPRDTQYF
CDR3nt: TGTGCCAGCAGCCTCAGAGCGGGGGGCCCTCGAGATACGCAGTATTTT

v_gene: TRBV25-1
j_gene: TRBJ1-1
d_gene: NA
abundance: NA
CDR3aa: CASSEGGISGAEAFF
CDR3nt: TGTGCCAGCAGTGAAGGGGGGATCTCCGGAGCTGAAGCTTTCTTT

v_gene: TRBV11-2
j_gene: TRBJ2-7
d_gene: TRBD2
abundance: NA
CDR3aa: CASSSLAGGAYEQYF
CDR3nt: TGTGCCAGCAGCTCCTTAGCGGGAGGGGCCTACGAGCAGTACTTC

v_gene: TRBV19
j_gene: TRBJ1-2
d_gene: NA
abundance: few
CDR3aa: CASKTFNGWFYGYTF
CDR3nt: TGTGCCAGTAAAACCTTTAACGGGTGGTTCTATGGCTACACCTTC

v_gene: TRBV4-3
j_gene: TRBJ1-6
d_gene: NA
abundance: NA
CDR3aa: CASSVRPLNSPLHF
CDR3nt: TGCGCCAGCAGCGTGAGGCCCTTGAATTCACCCCTCCACTTT

v_gene: TRBV11-2
j_gene: TRBJ1-1
d_gene: NA
abundance: NA
CDR3aa: CASSFGGGVEAFF
CDR3nt: TGTGCCAGCAGCTTTGGGGGGGGAGTTGAAGCTTTCTTT

v_gene: TRBV27
j_gene: TRBJ1-2
d_gene: TRBD1
abundance: NA
CDR3aa: CASSLSDRSSHGYTF
CDR3nt: TGTGCCAGCAGTTTATCGGACAGGTCCTCCCATGGCTACACCTTC

v_gene: TRBV6-2/TRBV6-3
j_gene: TRBJ2-7
d_gene: TRBD1
abundance: NA
CDR3aa: CASSYFRDRDEQYF
CDR3nt: TGTGCCAGCAGTTATTTCCGGGACAGAGACGAGCAGTACTTC

v_gene: TRBV27
j_gene: TRBJ2-3
d_gene: TRBD2
abundance: once
CDR3aa: CASRLTGGLAALGDTQYF
CDR3nt: TGTGCCAGCAGATTGACAGGGGGACTAGCGGCCCTCGGGGATACGCAGTATTTT

v_gene: TRBV7-8
j_gene: TRBJ2-3
d_gene: TRBD2
abundance: NA
CDR3aa: CASSSRSGTRSYTQYF
CDR3nt: TGTGCCAGCAGCTCAAGGTCCGGGACTAGATCTTATACGCAGTATTTT

v_gene: TRBV6-6
j_gene: TRBJ2-3
d_gene: TRBD1
abundance: NA
CDR3aa: CASRQGQGAWTDTQYF
CDR3nt: TGTGCCAGCAGACAGGGACAGGGGGCTTGGACAGATACGCAGTATTTT

v_gene: TRBV19
j_gene: TRBJ2-5
d_gene: NA
abundance: NA
CDR3aa: CASSIQQNQETQYF
CDR3nt: TGTGCCAGTAGTATCCAACAGAATCAAGAGACCCAGTACTTC

v_gene: TRBV29-1
j_gene: TRBJ2-3
d_gene: NA
abundance: NA
CDR3aa: CSVEDLAGRTDTQYF
CDR3nt: TGCAGCGTTGAAGATCTTGCAGGCCGCACAGATACGCAGTATTTT

v_gene: TRBV7-3
j_gene: TRBJ1-1
d_gene: NA
abundance: NA
CDR3aa: CASSLGERTEAFF
CDR3nt: TGTGCCAGCAGCTTAGGGGAGCGGACTGAAGCTTTCTTT

v_gene: TRBV7-2
j_gene: TRBJ1-6
d_gene: TRBD1
abundance: NA
CDR3aa: CASSLEIGQGYSPLHF
CDR3nt: TGTGCCAGCAGCTTAGAGATTGGACAGGGTTATTCACCCCTCCACTTT

v_gene: TRBV24-1
j_gene: TRBJ1-1
d_gene: TRBD1
abundance: NA
CDR3aa: CATSDSSKTGVRTEAFF
CDR3nt: TGTGCCACCAGTGATTCCTCGAAGACAGGGGTTAGAACTGAAGCTTTCTTT

v_gene: TRBV5-1
j_gene: TRBJ2-4
d_gene: NA
abundance: once
CDR3aa: CASSLAQGGIQYF
CDR3nt: TGCGCCAGCAGCTTGGCCCAGGGTGGCATTCAGTACTTC

v_gene: TRBV9
j_gene: TRBJ1-2
d_gene: NA
abundance: NA
CDR3aa: CASSGPQGYYGYTF
CDR3nt: TGTGCCAGCAGCGGACCTCAGGGGTACTATGGCTACACCTTC

v_gene: TRBV6-4
j_gene: TRBJ2-1
d_gene: TRBD2
abundance: NA
CDR3aa: CASSDGGGAQDEQFF
CDR3nt: TGTGCCAGCAGTGACGGCGGGGGGGCCCAGGATGAGCAGTTCTTC

v_gene: TRBV4-3
j_gene: TRBJ2-7
d_gene: TRBD2
abundance: NA
CDR3aa: CASSLRTSGTYEQYF
CDR3nt: TGCGCCAGCAGCCTTAGGACTAGCGGGACCTACGAGCAGTACTTC

v_gene: TRBV7-2
j_gene: TRBJ1-2
d_gene: NA
abundance: NA
CDR3aa: CASSLGRGRNYGYTF
CDR3nt: TGTGCCAGCAGCTTGGGCAGGGGACGTAACTATGGCTACACCTTC

v_gene: TRBV9
j_gene: TRBJ2-2
d_gene: NA
abundance: NA
CDR3aa: CASSASAEPGTGELFF
CDR3nt: TGTGCCAGCAGCGCCTCCGCGGAACCGGGGACCGGGGAGCTGTTTTTT